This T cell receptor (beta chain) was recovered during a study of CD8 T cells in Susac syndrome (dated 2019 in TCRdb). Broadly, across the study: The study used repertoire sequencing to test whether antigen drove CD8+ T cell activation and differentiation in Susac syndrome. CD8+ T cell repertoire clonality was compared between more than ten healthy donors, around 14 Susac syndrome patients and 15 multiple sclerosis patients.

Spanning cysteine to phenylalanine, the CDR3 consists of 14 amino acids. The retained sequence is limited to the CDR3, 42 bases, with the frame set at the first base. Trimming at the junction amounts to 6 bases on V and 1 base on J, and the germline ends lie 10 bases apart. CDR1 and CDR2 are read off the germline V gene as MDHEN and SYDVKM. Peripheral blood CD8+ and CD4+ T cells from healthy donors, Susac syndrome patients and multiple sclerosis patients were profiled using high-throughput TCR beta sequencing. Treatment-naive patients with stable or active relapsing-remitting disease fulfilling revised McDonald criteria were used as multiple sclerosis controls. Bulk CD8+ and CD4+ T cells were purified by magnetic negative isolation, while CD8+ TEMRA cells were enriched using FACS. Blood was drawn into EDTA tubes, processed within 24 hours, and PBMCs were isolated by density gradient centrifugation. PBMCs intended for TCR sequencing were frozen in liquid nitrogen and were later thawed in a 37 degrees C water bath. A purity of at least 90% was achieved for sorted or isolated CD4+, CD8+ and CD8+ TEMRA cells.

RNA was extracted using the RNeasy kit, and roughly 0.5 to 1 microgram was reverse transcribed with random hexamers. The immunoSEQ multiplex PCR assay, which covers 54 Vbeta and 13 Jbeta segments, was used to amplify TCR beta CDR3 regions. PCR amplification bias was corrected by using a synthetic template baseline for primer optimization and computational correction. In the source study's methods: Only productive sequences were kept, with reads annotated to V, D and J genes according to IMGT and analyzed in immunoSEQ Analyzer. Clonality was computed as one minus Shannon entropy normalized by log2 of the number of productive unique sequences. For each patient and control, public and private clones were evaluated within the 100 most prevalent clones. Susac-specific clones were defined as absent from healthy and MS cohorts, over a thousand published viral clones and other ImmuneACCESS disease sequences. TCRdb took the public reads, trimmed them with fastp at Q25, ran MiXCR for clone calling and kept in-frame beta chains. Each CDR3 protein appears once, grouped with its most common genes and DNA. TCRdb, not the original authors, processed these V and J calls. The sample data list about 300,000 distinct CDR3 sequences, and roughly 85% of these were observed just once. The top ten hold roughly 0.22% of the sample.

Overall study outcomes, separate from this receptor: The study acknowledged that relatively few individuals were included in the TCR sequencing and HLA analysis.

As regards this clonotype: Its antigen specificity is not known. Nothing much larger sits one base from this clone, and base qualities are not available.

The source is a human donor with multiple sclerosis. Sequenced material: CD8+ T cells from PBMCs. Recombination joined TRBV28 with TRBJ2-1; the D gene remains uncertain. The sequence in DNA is TGTGCCAGCAGCCTGGCTATATCCTACAATGAGCAGTTCTTC. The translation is CASSLAISYNEQFF.